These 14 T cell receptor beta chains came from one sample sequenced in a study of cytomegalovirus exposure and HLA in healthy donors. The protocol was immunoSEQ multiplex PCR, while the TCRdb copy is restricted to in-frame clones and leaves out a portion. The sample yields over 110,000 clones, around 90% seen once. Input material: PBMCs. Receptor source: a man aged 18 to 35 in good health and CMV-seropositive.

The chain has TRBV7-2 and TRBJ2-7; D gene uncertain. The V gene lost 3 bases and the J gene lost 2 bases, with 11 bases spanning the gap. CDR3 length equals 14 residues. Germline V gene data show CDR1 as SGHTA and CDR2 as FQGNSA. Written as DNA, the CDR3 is TGTGCCAGCAGCTTCGAGGCCTGGGCCTACGAGCAGTACTTC. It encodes CASSFEAWAYEQYF. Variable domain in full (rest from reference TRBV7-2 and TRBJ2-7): GAGVSQSPSNKVTEKGKDVELRCDPISGHTALYWYRQSLGQGLEFLIYFQGNSAPDKSGLPSDRFSAERTGGSVSTLTIQRTQQEDSAVYLCASSFEAWAYEQYFGPGTRLTVT.

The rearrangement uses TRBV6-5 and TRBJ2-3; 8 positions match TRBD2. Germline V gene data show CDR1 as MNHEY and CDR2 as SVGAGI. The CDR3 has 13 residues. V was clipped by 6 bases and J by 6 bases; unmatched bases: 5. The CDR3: CASRAPGGDTQYF. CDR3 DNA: TGTGCCAGCAGAGCACCGGGGGGGGATACGCAGTATTTT.

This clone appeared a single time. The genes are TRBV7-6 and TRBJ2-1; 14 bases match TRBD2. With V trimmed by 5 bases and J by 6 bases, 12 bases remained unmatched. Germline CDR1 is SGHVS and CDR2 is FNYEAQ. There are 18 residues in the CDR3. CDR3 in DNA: TGTGCCAGCAGCCCTGGGACTAGCGGGGGAGGTCGAGCCAATGAGCAGTTCTTC. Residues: CASSPGTSGGGRANEQFF.

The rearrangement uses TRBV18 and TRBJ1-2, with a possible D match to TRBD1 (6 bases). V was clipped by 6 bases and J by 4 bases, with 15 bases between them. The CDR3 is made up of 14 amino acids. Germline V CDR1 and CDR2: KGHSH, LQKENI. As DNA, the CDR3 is TGTGCCAGCTCTCACAGGGATGATGCCTATGGCTACACCTTC. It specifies CASSHRDDAYGYTF.

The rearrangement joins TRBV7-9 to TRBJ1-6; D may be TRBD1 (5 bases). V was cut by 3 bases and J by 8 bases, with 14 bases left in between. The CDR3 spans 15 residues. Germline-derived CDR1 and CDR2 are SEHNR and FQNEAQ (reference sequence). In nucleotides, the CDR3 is TGTGCCAGCAGCTTTGGGGGGTATATAGATTCACCCCTCCACTTT. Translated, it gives CASSFGGYIDSPLHF. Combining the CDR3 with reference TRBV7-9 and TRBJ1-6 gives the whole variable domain DTGVSQNPRHKITKRGQNVTFRCDPISEHNRLYWYRQTLGQGPEFLTYFQNEAQLEKSRLLSDRFSAERPKGSFSTLEIQRTEQGDSAMYLCASSFGGYIDSPLHFGNGTRLTVT.

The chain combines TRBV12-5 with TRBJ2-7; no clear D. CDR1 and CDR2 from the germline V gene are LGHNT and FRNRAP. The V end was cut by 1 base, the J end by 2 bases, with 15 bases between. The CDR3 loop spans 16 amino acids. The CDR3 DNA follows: TGTGCTAGTGGTTTGGAGACTTCGTTCTGGGCCTACGAGCAGTACTTC. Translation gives CASGLETSFWAYEQYF. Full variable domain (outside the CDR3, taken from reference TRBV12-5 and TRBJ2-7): DARVTQTPRHKVTEMGQEVTMRCQPILGHNTVFWYRQTMMQGLELLAYFRNRAPLDDSGMPKDRFSAEMPDATLATLKIQPSEPRDSAVYFCASGLETSFWAYEQYFGPGTRLTVT.

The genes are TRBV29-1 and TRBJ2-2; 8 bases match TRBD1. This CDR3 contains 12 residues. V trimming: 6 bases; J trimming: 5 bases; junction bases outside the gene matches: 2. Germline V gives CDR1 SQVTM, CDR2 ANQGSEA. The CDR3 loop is CSVGDRTGELFF. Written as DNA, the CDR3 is TGCAGCGTCGGGGACAGGACCGGGGAGCTGTTTTTT.

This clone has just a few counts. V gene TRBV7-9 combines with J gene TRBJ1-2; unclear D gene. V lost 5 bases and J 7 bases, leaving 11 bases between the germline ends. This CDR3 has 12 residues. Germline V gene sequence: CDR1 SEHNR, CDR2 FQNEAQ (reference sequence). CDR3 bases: TGTGCCAGCAGCCGCCCGAGGCGTGGCTACACCTTC. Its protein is CASSRPRRGYTF.

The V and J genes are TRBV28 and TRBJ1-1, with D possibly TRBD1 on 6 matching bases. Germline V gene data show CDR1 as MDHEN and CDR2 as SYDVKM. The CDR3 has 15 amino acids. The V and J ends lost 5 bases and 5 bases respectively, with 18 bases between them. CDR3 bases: TGTGCCAGCAGTGGCAGGGGTGCTGGCGGGACTGAAGCTTTCTTT. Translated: CASSGRGAGGTEAFF. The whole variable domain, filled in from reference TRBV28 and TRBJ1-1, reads DVKVTQSSRYLVKRTGEKVFLECVQDMDHENMFWYRQDPGLGLRLIYFSYDVKMKEKGDIPEGYSVSREKKERFSLILESASTNQTSMYLCASSGRGAGGTEAFFGQGTRLTVV.

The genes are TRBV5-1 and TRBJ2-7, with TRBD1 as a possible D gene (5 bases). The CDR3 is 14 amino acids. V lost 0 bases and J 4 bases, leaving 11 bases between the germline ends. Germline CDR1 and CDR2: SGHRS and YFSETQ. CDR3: CASSLVLGRYEQYF. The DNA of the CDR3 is TGCGCCAGCAGCTTGGTCCTGGGGCGGTACGAGCAGTACTTC.

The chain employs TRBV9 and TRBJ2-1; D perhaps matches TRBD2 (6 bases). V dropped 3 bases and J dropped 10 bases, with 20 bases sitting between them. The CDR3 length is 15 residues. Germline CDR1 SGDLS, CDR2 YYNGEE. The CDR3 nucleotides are TGTGCCAGCAGCGCTTCCGGGACTCCCTCGGGAGAGCAGTTCTTC. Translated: CASSASGTPSGEQFF. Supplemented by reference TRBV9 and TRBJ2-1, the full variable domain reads DSGVTQTPKHLITATGQRVTLRCSPRSGDLSVYWYQQSLDQGLQFLIQYYNGEERAKGNILERFSAQQFPDLHSELNLSSLELGDSALYFCASSASGTPSGEQFFGPGTRLTVL.

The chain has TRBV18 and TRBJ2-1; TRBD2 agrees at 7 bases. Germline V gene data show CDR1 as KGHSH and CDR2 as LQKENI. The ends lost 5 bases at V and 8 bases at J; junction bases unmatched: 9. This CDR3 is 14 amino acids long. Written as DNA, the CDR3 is TGTGCCAGCTCATCGGGACCACGGGAGGATGAGCAGTTCTTC. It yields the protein CASSSGPREDEQFF. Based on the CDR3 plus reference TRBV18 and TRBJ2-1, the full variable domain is NAGVMQNPRHLVRRRGQEARLRCSPMKGHSHVYWYRQLPEEGLKFMVYLQKENIIDESGMPKERFSAEFPKEGPSILRIQQVVRGDSAAYFCASSSGPREDEQFFGPGTRLTVL.

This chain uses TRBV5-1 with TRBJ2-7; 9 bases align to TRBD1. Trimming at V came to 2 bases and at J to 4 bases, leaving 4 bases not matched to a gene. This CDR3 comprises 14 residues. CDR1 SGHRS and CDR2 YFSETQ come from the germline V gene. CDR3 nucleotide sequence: TGCGCCAGCAGCTTTACAGGGGGCAAGTACGAGCAGTACTTC. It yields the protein CASSFTGGKYEQYF.

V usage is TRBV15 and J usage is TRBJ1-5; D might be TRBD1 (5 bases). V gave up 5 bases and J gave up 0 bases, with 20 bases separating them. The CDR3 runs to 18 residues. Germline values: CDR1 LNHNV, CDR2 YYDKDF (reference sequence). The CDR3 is CATSQTEAGYRSNQPQHF. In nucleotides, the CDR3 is TGTGCCACCAGCCAGACCGAGGCAGGGTACCGTAGCAATCAGCCCCAGCATTTT. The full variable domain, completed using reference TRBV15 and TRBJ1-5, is DAMVIQNPRYQVTQFGKPVTLSCSQTLNHNVMYWYQQKSSQAPKLLFHYYDKDFNNEADTPDNFQSRRPNTSFCFLDIRSPGLGDTAMYLCATSQTEAGYRSNQPQHFGDGTRLSIL.